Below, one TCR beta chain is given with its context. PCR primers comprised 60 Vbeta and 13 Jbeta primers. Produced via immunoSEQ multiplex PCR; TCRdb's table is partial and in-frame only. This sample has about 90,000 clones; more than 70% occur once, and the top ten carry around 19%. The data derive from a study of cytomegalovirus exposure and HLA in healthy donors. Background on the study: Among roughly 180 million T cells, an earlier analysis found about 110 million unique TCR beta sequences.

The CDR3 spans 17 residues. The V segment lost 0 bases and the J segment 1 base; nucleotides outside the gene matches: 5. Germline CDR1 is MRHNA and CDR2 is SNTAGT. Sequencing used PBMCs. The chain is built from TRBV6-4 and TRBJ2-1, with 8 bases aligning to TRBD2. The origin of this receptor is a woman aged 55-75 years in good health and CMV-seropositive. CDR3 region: CASSDSASGSSYNEQFF. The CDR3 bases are TGTGCCAGCAGTGACTCCGCTAGCGGGTCGTCCTACAATGAGCAGTTCTTC.